This TCR beta chain came from a study of cytomegalovirus exposure and HLA in healthy donors. Study-wide background: Inside one of the first data releases sat 80 million to 95 million unique TCRs taken from HLA-typed donors. Study results and limitations: Earlier analysis looked at TCR beta V segments, and most were productive about 90% or about 30% of the time.

The germline V gene has CDR1 SGHDT and CDR2 YYEEEE. The CDR3 is 17 amino acids. J lost 9 bases, V lost 7 bases, and 24 bases had no gene match. The PCR used 60 Vbeta and 13 Jbeta primers. Clones were sequenced by immunoSEQ multiplex PCR, and TCRdb holds only the in-frame ones, with some missing. The sample consists of about 150,000 clones, roughly 72% of them appearing once. A single count supports this clone. The antigen is undetermined. This TCR was sampled from a man in his forties in good health and CMV-seronegative. The specimen was PBMCs. The chain uses TRBV5-6 and TRBJ2-7, with 8 nucleotides matching TRBD2. CDR3 in DNA: TGTGCCAGCGCCGTTTGGGGGCGGGGGGCCCTCCAGTCGGGGCAGTACTTC. Protein product: CASAVWGRGALQSGQYF.